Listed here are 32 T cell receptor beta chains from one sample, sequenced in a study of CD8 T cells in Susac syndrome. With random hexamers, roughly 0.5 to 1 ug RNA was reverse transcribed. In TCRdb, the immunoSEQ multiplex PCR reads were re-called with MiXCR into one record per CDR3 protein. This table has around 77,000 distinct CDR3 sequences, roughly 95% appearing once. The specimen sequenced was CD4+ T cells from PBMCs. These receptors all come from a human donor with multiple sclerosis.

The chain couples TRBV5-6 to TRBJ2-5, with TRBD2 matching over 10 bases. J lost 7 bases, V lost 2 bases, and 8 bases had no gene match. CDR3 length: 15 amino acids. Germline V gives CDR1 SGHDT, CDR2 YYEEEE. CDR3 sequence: CASSFIAGGYATQYF. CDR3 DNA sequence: TGTGCCAGCAGCTTTATAGCGGGGGGTTATGCGACCCAGTACTTC. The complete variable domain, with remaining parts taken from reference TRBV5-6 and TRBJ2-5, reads DAGVTQSPTHLIKTRGQQVTLRCSPKSGHDTVSWYQQALGQGPQFIFQYYEEEERQRGNFPDRFSGHQFPNYSSELNVNALLLGDSALYLCASSFIAGGYATQYFGPGTRLLVL.

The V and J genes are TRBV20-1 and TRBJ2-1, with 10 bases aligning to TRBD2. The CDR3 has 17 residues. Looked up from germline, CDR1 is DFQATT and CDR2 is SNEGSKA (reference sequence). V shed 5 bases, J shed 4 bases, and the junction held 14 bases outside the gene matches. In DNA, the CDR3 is TGCAGTGCTCCCGGGTCATTCCTAGCGGGGGCTTACAATGAGCAGTTCTTC. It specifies CSAPGSFLAGAYNEQFF.

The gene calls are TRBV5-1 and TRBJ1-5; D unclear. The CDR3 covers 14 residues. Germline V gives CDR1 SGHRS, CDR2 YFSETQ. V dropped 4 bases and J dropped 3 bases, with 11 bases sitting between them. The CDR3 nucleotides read TGCGCCAGCAGCATTACAGAGAACAATCAGCCCCAGCATTTT. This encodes CASSITENNQPQHF.

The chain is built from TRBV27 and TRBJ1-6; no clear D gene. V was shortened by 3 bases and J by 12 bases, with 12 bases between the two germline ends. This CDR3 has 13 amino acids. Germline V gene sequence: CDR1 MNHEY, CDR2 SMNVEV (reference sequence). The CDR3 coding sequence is TGTGCCAGCAGTTTCTCCGGCGGCAAACCCCTCCACTTT. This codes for CASSFSGGKPLHF.

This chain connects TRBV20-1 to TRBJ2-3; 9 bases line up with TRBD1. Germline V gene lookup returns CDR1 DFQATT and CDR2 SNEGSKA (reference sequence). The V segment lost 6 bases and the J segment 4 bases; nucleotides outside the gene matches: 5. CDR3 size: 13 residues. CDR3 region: CSAPDRGPDTQYF. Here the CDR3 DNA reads TGCAGTGCCCCGGACAGGGGCCCAGATACGCAGTATTTT.

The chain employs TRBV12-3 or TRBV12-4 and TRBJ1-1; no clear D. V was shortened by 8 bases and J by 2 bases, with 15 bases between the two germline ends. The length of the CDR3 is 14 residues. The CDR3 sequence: CASSNGKINTEAFF. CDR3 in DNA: TGTGCCAGCTCTAACGGAAAGATTAACACTGAAGCTTTCTTT.

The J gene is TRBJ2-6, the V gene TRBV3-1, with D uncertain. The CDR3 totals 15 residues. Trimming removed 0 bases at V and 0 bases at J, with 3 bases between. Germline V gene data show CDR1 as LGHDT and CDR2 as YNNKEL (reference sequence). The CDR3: CASSQDSSGANVLTF. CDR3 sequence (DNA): TGTGCCAGCAGCCAAGATTCCTCTGGGGCCAACGTCCTGACTTTC.

CDR3 amino acids: CASSEVTPEKLFF. CDR3 coding DNA: TGTGCCAGCAGTGAAGTGACTCCTGAAAAACTGTTTTTT. The genes are TRBV2 and TRBJ1-4; D is unclear. V lost 1 base to trimming and J lost 7 bases, with 7 bases between them. CDR1 is SNHLY, CDR2 FYNNEI, per germline. The CDR3 length is 13 residues.

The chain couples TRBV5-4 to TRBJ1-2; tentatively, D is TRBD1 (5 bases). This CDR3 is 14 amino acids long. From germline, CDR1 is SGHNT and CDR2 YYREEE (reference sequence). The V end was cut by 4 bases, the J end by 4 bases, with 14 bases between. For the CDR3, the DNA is TGTGCCAGCAGCCCCTCCGGGACCAGCTATGGCTACACCTTC. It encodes CASSPSGTSYGYTF.

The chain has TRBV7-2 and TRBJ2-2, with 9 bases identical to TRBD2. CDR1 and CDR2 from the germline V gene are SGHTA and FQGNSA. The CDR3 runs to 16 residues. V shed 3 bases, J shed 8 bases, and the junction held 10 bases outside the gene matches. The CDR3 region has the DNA TGTGCCAGCAGCTTTTTGGGACTAGCAGGGCCGGGGGAGCTGTTTTTT. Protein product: CASSFLGLAGPGELFF.

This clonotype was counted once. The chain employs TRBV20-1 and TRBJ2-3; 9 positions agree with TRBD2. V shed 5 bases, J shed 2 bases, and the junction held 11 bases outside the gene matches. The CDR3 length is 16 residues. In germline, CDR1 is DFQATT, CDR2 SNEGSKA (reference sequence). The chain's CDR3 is CSAEGERGENTDTQYF. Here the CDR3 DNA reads TGCAGTGCTGAAGGAGAGCGGGGGGAAAACACAGATACGCAGTATTTT.

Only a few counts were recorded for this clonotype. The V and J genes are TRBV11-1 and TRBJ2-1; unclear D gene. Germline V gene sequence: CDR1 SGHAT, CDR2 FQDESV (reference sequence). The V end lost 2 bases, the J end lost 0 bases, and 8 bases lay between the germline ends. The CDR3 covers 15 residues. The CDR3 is CASSLPGGSYNEQFF. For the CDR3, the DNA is TGTGCCAGCAGCTTACCCGGCGGCTCCTACAATGAGCAGTTCTTC.

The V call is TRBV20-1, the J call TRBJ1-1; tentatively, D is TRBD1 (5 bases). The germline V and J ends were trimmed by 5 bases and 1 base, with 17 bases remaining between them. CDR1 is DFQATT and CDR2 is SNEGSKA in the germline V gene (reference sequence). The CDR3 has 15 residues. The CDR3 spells CSAPRMGRANTEAFF. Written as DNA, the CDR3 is TGCAGTGCTCCCCGAATGGGCAGGGCGAACACTGAAGCTTTCTTT.

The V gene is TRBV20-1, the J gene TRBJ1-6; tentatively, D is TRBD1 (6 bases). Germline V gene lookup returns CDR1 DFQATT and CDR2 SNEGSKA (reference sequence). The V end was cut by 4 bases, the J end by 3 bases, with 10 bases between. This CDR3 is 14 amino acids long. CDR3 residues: CSAIRGLYNSPLHF. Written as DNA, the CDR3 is TGCAGTGCTATCAGGGGACTCTATAATTCACCCCTCCACTTT.

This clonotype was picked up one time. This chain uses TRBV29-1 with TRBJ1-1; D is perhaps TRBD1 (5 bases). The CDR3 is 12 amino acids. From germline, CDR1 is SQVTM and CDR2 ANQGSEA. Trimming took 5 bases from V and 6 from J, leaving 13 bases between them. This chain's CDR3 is CSVSGLLAEAFF. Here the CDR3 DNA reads TGCAGCGTTTCAGGGTTATTAGCTGAAGCTTTCTTT.

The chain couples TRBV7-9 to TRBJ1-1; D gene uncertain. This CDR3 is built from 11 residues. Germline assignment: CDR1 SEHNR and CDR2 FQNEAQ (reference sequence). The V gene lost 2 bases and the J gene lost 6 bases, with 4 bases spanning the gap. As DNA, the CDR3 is TGTGCCAGCAGCTTAACTGCTGAAGCTTTCTTT. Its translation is CASSLTAEAFF.

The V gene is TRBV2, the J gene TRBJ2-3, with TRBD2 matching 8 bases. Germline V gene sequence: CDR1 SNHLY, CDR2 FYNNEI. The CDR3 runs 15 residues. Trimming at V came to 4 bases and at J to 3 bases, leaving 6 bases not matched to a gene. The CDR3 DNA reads TGTGCCAGCAGTGTCCAAGCGGGGGTAACAGATACGCAGTATTTT. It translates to CASSVQAGVTDTQYF. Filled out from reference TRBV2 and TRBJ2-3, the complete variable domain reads EPEVTQTPSHQVTQMGQEVILRCVPISNHLYFYWYRQILGQKVEFLVSFYNNEISEKSEIFDDQFSVERPDGSNFTLKIRSTKLEDSAMYFCASSVQAGVTDTQYFGPGTRLTVL.

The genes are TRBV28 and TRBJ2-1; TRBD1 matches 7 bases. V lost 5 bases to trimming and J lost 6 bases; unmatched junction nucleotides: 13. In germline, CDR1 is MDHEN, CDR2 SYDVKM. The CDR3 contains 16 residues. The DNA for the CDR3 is TGTGCCAGCAGTAGCGATACAGGGGAACCGAGCAATGAGCAGTTCTTC. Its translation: CASSSDTGEPSNEQFF.

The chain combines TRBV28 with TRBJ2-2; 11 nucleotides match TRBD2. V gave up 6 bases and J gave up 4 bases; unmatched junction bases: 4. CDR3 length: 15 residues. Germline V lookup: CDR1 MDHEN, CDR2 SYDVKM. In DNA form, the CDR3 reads TGTGCCAGCAGCCCAGGACTAGCGGGCACCGGGGAGCTGTTTTTT. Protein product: CASSPGLAGTGELFF.

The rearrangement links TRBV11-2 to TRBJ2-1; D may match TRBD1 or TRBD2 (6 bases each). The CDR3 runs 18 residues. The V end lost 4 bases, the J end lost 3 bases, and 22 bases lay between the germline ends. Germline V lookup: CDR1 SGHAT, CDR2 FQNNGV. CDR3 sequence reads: CASSSLAPGGHNYNEQFF. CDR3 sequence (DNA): TGTGCCAGCAGCTCCTTAGCGCCCGGGGGACATAACTACAATGAGCAGTTCTTC. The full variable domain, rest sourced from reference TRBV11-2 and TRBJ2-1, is EAGVAQSPRYKIIEKRQSVAFWCNPISGHATLYWYQQILGQGPKLLIQFQNNGVVDDSQLPKDRFSAERLKGVDSTLKIQPAKLEDSAVYLCASSSLAPGGHNYNEQFFGPGTRLTVL.

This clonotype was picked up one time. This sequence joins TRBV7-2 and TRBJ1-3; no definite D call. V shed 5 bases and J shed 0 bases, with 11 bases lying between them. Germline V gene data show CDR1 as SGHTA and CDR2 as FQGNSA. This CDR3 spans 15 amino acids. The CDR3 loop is CASSRRGSSGNTIYF. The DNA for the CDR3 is TGTGCCAGCAGCCGACGGGGTAGCTCTGGAAACACCATATATTTT. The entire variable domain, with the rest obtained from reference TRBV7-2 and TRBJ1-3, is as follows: GAGVSQSPSNKVTEKGKDVELRCDPISGHTALYWYRQSLGQGLEFLIYFQGNSAPDKSGLPSDRFSAERTGGSVSTLTIQRTQQEDSAVYLCASSRRGSSGNTIYFGEGSWLTVV.

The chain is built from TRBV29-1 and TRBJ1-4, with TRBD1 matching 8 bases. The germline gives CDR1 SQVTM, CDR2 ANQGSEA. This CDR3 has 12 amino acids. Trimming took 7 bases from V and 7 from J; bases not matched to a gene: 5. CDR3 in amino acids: CSARTGLEKLFF. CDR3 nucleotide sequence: TGCAGCGCCAGGACAGGGCTTGAAAAACTGTTTTTT.

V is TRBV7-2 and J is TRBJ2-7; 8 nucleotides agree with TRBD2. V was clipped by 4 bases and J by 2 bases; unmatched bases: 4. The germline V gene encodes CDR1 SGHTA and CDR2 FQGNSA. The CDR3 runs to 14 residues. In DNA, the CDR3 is TGTGCCAGCAGCTCTGGACTAGCACCCTACGAGCAGTACTTC. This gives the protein CASSSGLAPYEQYF.

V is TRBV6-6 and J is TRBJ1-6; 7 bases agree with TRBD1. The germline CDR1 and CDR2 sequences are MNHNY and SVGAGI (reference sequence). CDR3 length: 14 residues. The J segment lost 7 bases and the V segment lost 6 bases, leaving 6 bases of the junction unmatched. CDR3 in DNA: TGTGCCAGCAGATCGGACAGGTTCAATTCACCCCTCCACTTT. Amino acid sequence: CASRSDRFNSPLHF.

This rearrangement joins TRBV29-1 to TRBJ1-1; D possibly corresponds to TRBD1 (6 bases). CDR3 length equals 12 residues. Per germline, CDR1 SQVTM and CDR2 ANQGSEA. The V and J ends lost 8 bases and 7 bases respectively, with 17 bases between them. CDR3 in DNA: TGCAGCATATACGACAGGTCCGGTGAAGCTTTCTTT. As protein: CSIYDRSGEAFF.

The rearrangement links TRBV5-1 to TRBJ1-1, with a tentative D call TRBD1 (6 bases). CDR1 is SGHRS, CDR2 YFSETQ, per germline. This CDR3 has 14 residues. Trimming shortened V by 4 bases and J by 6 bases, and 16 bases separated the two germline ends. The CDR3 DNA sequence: TGCGCCAGCAGCCTGGGATCAGGGGTCGCTGAAGCTTTCTTT. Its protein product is CASSLGSGVAEAFF.

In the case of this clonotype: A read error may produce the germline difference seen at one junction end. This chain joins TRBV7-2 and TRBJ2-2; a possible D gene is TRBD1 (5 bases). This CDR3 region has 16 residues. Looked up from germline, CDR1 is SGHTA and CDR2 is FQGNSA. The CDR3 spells CASTLVAGMDTGELFF. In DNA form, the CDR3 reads TGTGCCAGCACCTTAGTCGCAGGGATGGACACCGGGGAGCTGTTTTTT.

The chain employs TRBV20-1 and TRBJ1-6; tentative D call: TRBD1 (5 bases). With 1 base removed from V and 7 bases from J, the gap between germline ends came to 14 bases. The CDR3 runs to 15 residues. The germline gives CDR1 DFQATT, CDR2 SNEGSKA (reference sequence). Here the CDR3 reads CSARGRGLGNSPLHF. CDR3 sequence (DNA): TGCAGTGCTAGAGGGAGGGGATTAGGGAATTCACCCCTCCACTTT.

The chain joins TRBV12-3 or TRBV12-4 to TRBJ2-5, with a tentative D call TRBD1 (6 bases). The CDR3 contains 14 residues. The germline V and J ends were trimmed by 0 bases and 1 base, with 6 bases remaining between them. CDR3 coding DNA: TGTGCCAGCAGTTTAGCGGGGGCCCAAGAGACCCAGTACTTC. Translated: CASSLAGAQETQYF.

CDR3 protein: CSASAGGWNNEQFF. Here the CDR3 DNA reads TGCAGTGCTTCAGCGGGGGGGTGGAACAATGAGCAGTTCTTC. This rearrangement joins TRBV20-1 to TRBJ2-1, with 10 bases fitting TRBD2. CDR1 and CDR2 from the germline V gene are DFQATT and SNEGSKA (reference sequence). V was clipped by 5 bases and J by 5 bases; unmatched bases: 6. The CDR3 loop spans 14 amino acids.

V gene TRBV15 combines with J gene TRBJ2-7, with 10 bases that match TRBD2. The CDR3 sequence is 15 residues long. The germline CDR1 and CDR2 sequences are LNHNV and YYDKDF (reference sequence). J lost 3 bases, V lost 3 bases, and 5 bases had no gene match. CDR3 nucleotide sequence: TGTGCCACCAGCAGGACTGGACTAGCGGACTACGAGCAGTACTTC. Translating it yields CATSRTGLADYEQYF.

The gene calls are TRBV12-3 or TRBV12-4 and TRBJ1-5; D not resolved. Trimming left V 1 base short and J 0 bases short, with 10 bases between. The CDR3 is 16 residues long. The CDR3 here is CASSLVGSLSNQPQHF. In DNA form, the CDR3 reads TGTGCCAGCAGTTTAGTAGGGTCACTTAGCAATCAGCCCCAGCATTTT.